The sequence of this T cell receptor beta chain was determined in a study of cytomegalovirus exposure and HLA in healthy donors. The study's findings and limits: HLA-A and HLA-B allele assignments for most subjects were reportedly predicted accurately using TCR beta sequences.

In regard to this clone: Its specificity is not known.

In the PCR, 60 Vbeta and 13 Jbeta primers were used. Produced via immunoSEQ multiplex PCR; TCRdb's table is partial and in-frame only. This sample carries roughly 98,000 clones, roughly four fifths of them seen once, and the ten largest clones take approximately 8%. The TCR sequence derives from a female donor in good health and CMV-seronegative. Specimen: PBMCs.

CDR3 amino acids: CASSSAATLAPDTQYF. The DNA of the CDR3 is TGTGCCAGCAGCTCGGCCGCGACACTAGCCCCAGATACGCAGTATTTT. The J gene is TRBJ2-3, the V gene TRBV5-4; perhaps TRBD2 as D (6 bases). The CDR3 sequence is 16 residues long. CDR1 is SGHNT and CDR2 is YYREEE in the germline V gene (reference sequence). Trimming took off 3 bases at V and 4 bases at J, with 18 bases between the two ends.